This TCR beta chain was captured by sequencing in a study of T cells after yellow fever vaccination (dated by TCRdb to the late 2010s). Turning to the overall study: Libraries from fractions with low cell numbers were prepared with the SMART-Seq v4 Ultra Low Input RNA kit. To follow T-cell clones before and after primary and booster YFV17D yellow fever vaccination, bulk TCR alpha and beta repertoires were sequenced over time. Two healthy male donors made up the cohort, one aged 18 to 29 years and the other aged 30 to 40 years. Blood was collected at multiple timepoints before and after primary and secondary immunization, and bulk PBMC replicates and cell subsets were isolated.

TCR cDNA was made using 5'RACE template switching, a step that added a universal primer site and unique molecular identifiers. Priming of cDNA synthesis was performed from both the TCR alpha and TCR beta constant segments. Two PCR steps were used to amplify libraries, with sample barcodes and sequencing adapters being added in the second step. Sequencing of libraries was performed on Illumina HiSeq 2500 (2x100 bp) or NovaSeq (2x150 bp). In the source study's methods: MIGEC handled demultiplexing of reads and collapsing into UMI consensus sequences, while MiXCR performed V(D)J alignment. Vaccine-responding clonotypes were defined with edgeR using replicate PBMC samples, requiring FDR below 0.01 and a log2 fold change above 5 up to day 15. Each bulk clonotype received a CD4 or CD8 identity based on whether the sequenced CD4 or CD8 repertoire contained that clonotype at higher abundance. The public sequencing data were trimmed at Q25 with fastp and processed into clonotypes with MiXCR by TCRdb, which kept only in-frame beta chains. Entries that share a CDR3 protein sequence are merged under the most common genes and DNA. The V and J calls shown here were made by TCRdb, not taken from the authors' results. The sample data list some 500,000 distinct CDR3 sequences, and approximately 12% of these were observed just once. The ten biggest clones cover 11% to 15% of the sample.

For CDR1 and CDR2, the germline V gene lists SGDLS and YYNGEE. Trimming costs V 3 bases and J 5 bases, and their ends lie 12 bases apart. The CDR3 holds 14 amino acids from the cysteine to the phenylalanine. Only CDR3 DNA remains: 42 bases, in frame from the first base. Broader findings and caveats from the paper: After the booster, most of the clones that had expanded following primary vaccination were detected again (approximately 95% of CD4 and around nine tenths of CD8), which suggests that memory was broadly maintained. Compared with the primary T-cell response, the secondary T-cell response was weaker but faster, peaking on day 5 rather than day 15. A small share of clonotypes was detected in both CD4 and CD8 compartments, with the overlap likely arising from convergent recombination. Because only two donors were included in the study, the extent to which the findings can be generalized is limited. Because abundant contaminating clonotypes from the bulk population could be contained in FACS-sorted repertoires, computational filtering was required.

This clonotype came up a few times. Which antigen it targets is not known. No quality values exist for individual bases; no much larger clone is one base distant. The sample's treatment or condition label is to be understood as: live attenuated yellow fever vaccine strain. At each blood-draw timepoint, two biological replicates of bulk PBMCs were obtained. A standard Ficoll-Paque protocol was used to isolate PBMCs from peripheral blood. RNA was extracted with TriZol from bulk PBMCs, CD4 and CD8 fractions, and dextramer-positive and dextramer-negative fractions. The V gene is TRBV9 and the J gene is TRBJ2-1, with TRBD2 tentatively as D gene (6 bases match). Sequencing was performed on PBMCs, taken on the day of the yellow fever booster vaccination. This sequence originates from a man aged 25-40 years who received the YFV17D yellow fever vaccine. The DNA is TGTGCCAGCAGCGGTGATAGCGGCCACAATGAGCAGTTCTTC. Its protein product is CASSGDSGHNEQFF.